The next 7 T cell receptor beta chains were all read from a single sample in a study of cytomegalovirus exposure and HLA in healthy donors. Use of 60 Vbeta and 13 Jbeta primers characterized the PCR. Sequencing was performed with immunoSEQ multiplex PCR; in TCRdb, only in-frame clones are kept and a portion is missing. This sample carries some 89,000 clones, with 3% to 4% going to the ten biggest clones. Sequencing was done on a sample of PBMCs. Receptors originate from a woman in her 30s in good health and CMV-seronegative.

For this clone: The CDR3 does not end in the conserved phenylalanine or tryptophan, so this is likely a read error. For the CDR3, the DNA is TGTGCCAGCAGCCCCGGACAGGTTCACAATCAGCCCCAGCATCTT. It encodes CASSPGQVHNQPQHL. The rearrangement joins TRBV7-9 to TRBJ1-5; TRBD1 aligns across 7 bases. Trimming removed 5 bases from V and 3 bases from J; junction bases left unmatched: 7. This CDR3 region has 15 residues. Germline V gene sequence: CDR1 SEHNR, CDR2 FQNEAQ (reference sequence).

This chain connects TRBV6-6 to TRBJ2-3, with 7 positions matching TRBD1. Trimming cost V 7 bases and J 2 bases; bases outside gene matches: 3. Looked up from germline, CDR1 is MNHNY and CDR2 is SVGAGI (reference sequence). CDR3 length: 13 residues. The CDR3 loop reads CASIDRATDTQYF. The CDR3 DNA reads TGTGCCAGCATAGACAGGGCCACAGATACGCAGTATTTT.

The V and J genes are TRBV4-1 and TRBJ1-4; D may be TRBD1 (6 bases). V shed 1 base and J shed 8 bases, with 14 bases lying between them. The CDR3 sequence is 15 residues long. The germline gives CDR1 MGHRA, CDR2 YSYEKL. The CDR3 loop reads CASSQGGGHGEKLFF. CDR3 coding DNA: TGCGCCAGCAGCCAAGGCGGGGGGCATGGCGAAAAACTGTTTTTT.

The rearrangement uses TRBV5-6 and TRBJ2-7, with TRBD1 as a possible D gene (5 bases). CDR1 SGHDT and CDR2 YYEEEE come from the germline V gene. There are 14 residues in the CDR3. The V end lost 2 bases, the J end lost 0 bases, and 9 bases lay between the germline ends. The CDR3 sequence: CASSFRQLSYEQYF. In nucleotides, the CDR3 is TGTGCCAGCAGCTTTAGACAGCTCTCCTACGAGCAGTACTTC.

The chain recombines TRBV28 with TRBJ2-7, with D possibly matching TRBD1 (7 bases). Trimming cost V 7 bases and J 9 bases, with 25 bases left between them. The V gene's germline CDR1 is MDHEN and CDR2 SYDVKM. The CDR3 consists of 15 residues. The CDR3 loop is CASIKGGFRGGGQYF. The DNA for the CDR3 is TGTGCCAGCATTAAGGGGGGATTCAGAGGGGGCGGGCAGTACTTC.

Here the CDR3 reads CASSAILDSNQPQHF. The DNA for the CDR3 is TGTGCCAGTAGTGCAATCCTAGATAGCAATCAGCCCCAGCATTTT. This rearrangement joins TRBV19 to TRBJ1-5, with D unclear. Trimming removed 5 bases at V and 0 bases at J, with 11 bases between. The CDR3 has 15 residues. Per germline, CDR1 LNHDA and CDR2 SQIVND (reference sequence). Full variable domain (outside the CDR3, taken from reference TRBV19 and TRBJ1-5): DGGITQSPKYLFRKEGQNVTLSCEQNLNHDAMYWYRQDPGQGLRLIYYSQIVNDFQKGDIAEGYSVSREKKESFPLTVTSAQKNPTAFYLCASSAILDSNQPQHFGDGTRLSIL.

The chain combines TRBV14 with TRBJ2-5; D uncertain. This CDR3 spans 19 amino acids. Trimming removed 1 base from V and 0 bases from J, with 21 bases in between. In germline, CDR1 is SGHDN, CDR2 FVKESK. The CDR3 sequence is CASSQVGKVTHLYQETQYF. The CDR3 coding sequence is TGTGCCAGCAGCCAAGTTGGTAAAGTGACACACTTGTACCAAGAGACCCAGTACTTC. Supplemented by reference TRBV14 and TRBJ2-5, the full variable domain reads EAGVTQFPSHSVIEKGQTVTLRCDPISGHDNLYWYRRVMGKEIKFLLHFVKESKQDESGMPNNRFLAERTGGTYSTLKVQPAELEDSGVYFCASSQVGKVTHLYQETQYFGPGTRLLVL.